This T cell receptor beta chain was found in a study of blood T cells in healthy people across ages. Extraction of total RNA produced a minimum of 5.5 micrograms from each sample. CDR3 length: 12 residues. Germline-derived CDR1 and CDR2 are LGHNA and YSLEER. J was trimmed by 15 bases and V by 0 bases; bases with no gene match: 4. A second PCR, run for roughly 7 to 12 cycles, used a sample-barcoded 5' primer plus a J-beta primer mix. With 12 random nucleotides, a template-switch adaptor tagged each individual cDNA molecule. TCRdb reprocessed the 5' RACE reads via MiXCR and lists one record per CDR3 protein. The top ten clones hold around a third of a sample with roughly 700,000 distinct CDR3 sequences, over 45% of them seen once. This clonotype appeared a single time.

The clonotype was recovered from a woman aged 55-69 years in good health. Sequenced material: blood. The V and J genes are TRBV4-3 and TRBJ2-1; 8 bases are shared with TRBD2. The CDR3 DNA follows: TGCGCCAGCAGCCAAGATAGCAGCGGGGGGTTCTTC. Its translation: CASSQDSSGGFF.